The 12 T cell receptor beta chains below come from one sample, sequenced in a study of blood T cells in healthy people across ages. Combining a sample-barcoded 5' primer with a J-beta primer mix, a second PCR ran for roughly 7 to 11 cycles. MiXCR, applied by TCRdb to the 5' RACE reads, yields one record per CDR3 protein. Among more than 1 million distinct CDR3 sequences listed, 35% to 55% were seen once. Source material: blood. These receptors came from an older woman in good health.

The genes are TRBV6-5 and TRBJ2-7; D is perhaps TRBD1 (6 bases). V gave up 3 bases and J gave up 5 bases, with 14 bases separating them. Germline loops: CDR1 MNHEY, CDR2 SVGAGI. CDR3 length: 14 amino acids. CDR3 protein: CASSYVGRGDEQYF. DNA for the CDR3: TGTGCCAGCAGTTATGTCGGCAGGGGTGACGAGCAGTACTTC.

The chain is built from TRBV5-1 and TRBJ2-7; no clear D gene. V was cut by 1 base and J by 3 bases, with 11 bases left in between. The CDR3 is made up of 14 amino acids. CDR1 is SGHRS and CDR2 is YFSETQ in the germline V gene. The DNA for the CDR3 is TGCGCCAGCAGCTTGACGGCCGTCGGCTACGAGCAGTACTTC. It specifies CASSLTAVGYEQYF.

The genes are TRBV7-9 and TRBJ2-5; the match to TRBD1 covers 7 bases. The CDR3 length is 18 residues. Germline V gene lookup returns CDR1 SEHNR and CDR2 FQNEAQ (reference sequence). The trim removed 2 bases at V and 3 bases at J, leaving 15 bases unmatched. CDR3 amino acids: CASSLRAGGGLEEETQYF. For the CDR3, the DNA is TGTGCCAGCAGCTTACGTGCAGGGGGTGGCTTGGAAGAAGAGACCCAGTACTTC.

The rearrangement uses TRBV6-1 and TRBJ1-4; D is unclear. The V and J ends lost 1 base and 7 bases respectively, with 10 bases between them. CDR3 length: 14 residues. Germline values: CDR1 MNHNS, CDR2 SASEGT. This chain's CDR3 is CASSEVGWGEKLFF. DNA for the CDR3: TGTGCCAGCAGTGAAGTTGGCTGGGGTGAAAAACTGTTTTTT.

Points on this clonotype: The junction departs from the called germline gene at one end, perhaps through a read error. This sequence joins TRBV5-1 and TRBJ2-5; 9 bases line up with TRBD2. Per germline, CDR1 SGHRS and CDR2 YFSETQ. This CDR3 has 15 amino acids. CDR3 sequence reads: CASSYSGTSQESQYF. CDR3 coding DNA: TGCGCCAGCAGCTATTCCGGGACTAGCCAAGAGTCCCAGTACTTC.

This clonotype has a handful of counts. The chain carries TRBV15 and TRBJ2-1; the match to TRBD2 covers 9 bases. With V trimmed by 1 base and J by 10 bases, 8 bases remained unmatched. The CDR3 spans 15 residues. Germline loops: CDR1 LNHNV, CDR2 YYDKDF (reference sequence). The CDR3 DNA reads as TGTGCCACCAGCAGAGGGGCGGGAGGGCGTAACGAGCAGTTCTTC. This codes for CATSRGAGGRNEQFF.

This clonotype was seen a few times. The rearrangement joins TRBV6-5 to TRBJ2-1; maybe TRBD1 (6 bases). The germline gives CDR1 MNHEY, CDR2 SVGAGI. This CDR3 spans 13 amino acids. The DNA of the CDR3 is TGTGCGTCCCAGGGGAGCTCCTACAATGAGCAGTTCTTC. Protein: CASQGSSYNEQFF.

This rearrangement joins TRBV9 to TRBJ2-1, with D hard to call. The CDR3 extends over 12 amino acids. V was clipped by 4 bases and J by 6 bases, with 8 bases between them. Per germline, CDR1 SGDLS and CDR2 YYNGEE. The CDR3 region is CASSPASNEQFF. The CDR3, as DNA: TGTGCCAGCAGCCCGGCTAGCAATGAGCAGTTCTTC.

The CDR3 bases are TGTGCCAGCAGCCCACAGGCAGCCCCTTCCCCCTACGAGCAGTACTTC. Residues: CASSPQAAPSPYEQYF. V and J are TRBV11-2 and TRBJ2-7, with D possibly being TRBD1 (5 bases). CDR1 and CDR2 from the germline V gene are SGHAT and FQNNGV. V gave up 5 bases and J gave up 2 bases, with 19 bases separating them. The CDR3 is 16 residues long.

DNA for the CDR3: TGTGCCAGCAGTTTATCAGGGATCCTTTCAGGGTTAACCCGCTCTGGGGCCAACGTCCTGACTTTC. Translated, it gives CASSLSGILSGLTRSGANVLTF. V gene TRBV27 combines with J gene TRBJ2-6; D is possibly TRBD1 (5 bases). V was clipped by 0 bases and J by 0 bases, with 24 bases between them. The length of the CDR3 is 22 residues. CDR1 is MNHEY, CDR2 SMNVEV, per germline (reference sequence).

The chain links TRBV12-3 or TRBV12-4 to TRBJ2-1; no clear D gene. The CDR3 consists of 16 residues. Trimming took off 1 base at V and 3 bases at J, with 13 bases between the two ends. The CDR3 loop reads CASSLEIGVYYNEQFF. The CDR3 DNA follows: TGTGCCAGCAGTTTAGAAATCGGAGTTTACTACAATGAGCAGTTCTTC.

As concerns this clonotype: A much more abundant neighbour one base away suggests this may be a read error. The chain carries TRBV6-5 and TRBJ2-7; perhaps D is TRBD1 or TRBD2 (5 bases each). Trimming took off 2 bases at V and 7 bases at J, with 15 bases between the two ends. This CDR3 contains 14 residues. The germline CDR1 and CDR2 sequences are MNHEY and SVGAGI. The CDR3 DNA is TGTGCCAGCAGTTACGGGGGACGAGCTCGGGAGCAGTACTTC. This gives the protein CASSYGGRAREQYF.